Given below is one T cell receptor beta chain in context. Its antigen remains unidentified. Per-base quality was not reported, and no clone a single base away is much larger than it. The data originate from a study of a mutant IDH1 vaccine in newly diagnosed glioma (TCRdb year 2021). A note on the overall study: Across visits V03 through V10, patients got a total of eight vaccinations, given in weeks 1, 3, 5, 7, 11, 15, 19 and 23. Prior to enrollment, standard therapy consisting of radiotherapy alone, temozolomide alone, or radiochemotherapy with temozolomide had been administered to patients, with the combination being received by most patients. In the chemotherapy-containing groups, vaccination started alongside temozolomide cycles, whereas in patients who had radiotherapy alone it started 4-6 weeks after radiotherapy. Of the 25 to 35 patients who were treated, approximately 62% were male and around 40% were female, and the mean age was about 40 years. Peripheral blood was collected at six visits: V03 (baseline), V05, V07, V10, V12 and V13. Longitudinal TCRB deep sequencing was done for 25 treated patients, wherever samples were available for exploratory analyses. General findings and caveats noted by the study authors: The authors stated that sample limitations prevented analyses of patient blood samples from being reproduced. Changes in the top peripheral T cell clonotypes picked up by TCRB sequencing did not appear to be linked to pseudoprogression. Immune responses induced by the vaccine were seen in approximately 93% of patients across multiple MHC alleles. Availability determined which PBMC samples were chosen for TCRB deep sequencing.

Preparation of the library involved the immunoSEQ multiplex PCR assay. The hsTCRB Kit was used according to the manufacturer's protocol to amplify rearranged TCR beta chain sequences. TCRB libraries were sequenced on an Illumina MiSeq. The authors processed their data as follows. The kit vendor's proprietary platform handled demultiplexing, trimming and gene mapping. This is the immuneACCESS table as TCRdb keeps it, with only in-frame sequences that have V and J called. A part of the clones is gone; compared with another copy, unresolved V genes explain less than half, and the rest is unexplained. From that table come the V and J calls and clone size; the DNA was used to work out D and trimming. A total of 65,000 or so clones appear in this sample, roughly 84% of them only once. The ten largest clones take up approximately 4% of the sample. Read against the paper, the sample's time point label means: week 23, last vaccination. A 20-mer mutant IDH1 peptide at 300 micrograms in Montanide made up each vaccine dose, which was injected subcutaneously together with topical imiquimod. The donors had newly diagnosed IDH1-mutant astrocytomas of WHO grade 3 or 4 that showed loss of nuclear ATRX. The samples were drawn from NOA16, a multicentre, single-arm, open-label phase I trial in Germany that tested a mutant IDH1 peptide vaccine in humans for the first time. Genomic DNA for TCRB sequencing was extracted from EDTA blood using the DNeasy Blood and Tissue Kit.

The TCR originated in a young man with glioma. The source was PBMCs, collected from a glioma patient whose treatment included an IDH1 peptide vaccine.

The CDR3 reads CAISGQMNTEAFF. Here is the DNA: TGTGCCATCAGTGGACAAATGAACACTGAAGCTTTCTTT. This sequence uses TRBV10-3 and TRBJ1-1; a confident D gene designation cannot be given. V was cut back by 4 bases and J by 0 bases, leaving a gap of 6 bases between them. The germline V gene sets CDR1 to ENHRY and CDR2 to SYGVKD. The CDR3, from cysteine to phenylalanine, totals 13 residues. Just the 39-base CDR3 DNA is kept, in frame starting at base 1.